This entry features one TCR beta chain sequence. Its antigen is unidentified. V was cut by 10 bases and J by 7 bases, with 14 bases left in between. CDR1 ENHRY and CDR2 SYGVKD come from the germline V gene. The CDR3 has 13 residues. This record belongs to a study of T cell responses to AZD1222 COVID-19 vaccine. Sequenced by immunoSEQ multiplex PCR; TCRdb stores in-frame clones only, minus some. In the table there are some 150,000 clones, 94% of which are singletons. Whole-study findings and limits: Nearly half of spike-specific TCRs reportedly target unmutated variant regions. Spike-wide coverage was observed for vaccine-associated CD4 TCRs, with dominant responses at 160-218 and 743-854. Elevations in Spike-specific TCR breadth and depth followed administration of two AZD1222 doses.

The chain has TRBV10-3 and TRBJ1-6; D is unclear. The sample here was peripheral blood, taken on day 0 of AZD1222 vaccination. The receptor was isolated from an adult in good health. The CDR3 region is CARRQDPNSPLHF. Here the CDR3 DNA reads TGTGCCAGGAGGCAAGACCCCAATTCACCCCTCCACTTT.